This TCR beta chain comes out of a study of vaccination effects on CD4 cells after COVID-19. Having been cultured for about 10 days, the cells underwent CD4+ T cell isolation. Their SARS-CoV-2 infection, verified by PCR, occurred between March and December 2020. Assay: immunoSEQ multiplex PCR; the TCRdb copy retains only in-frame clones and omits some. Among 45,000 or so clones listed, around 76% were seen once. As to this clone: Its antigen is not identified.

The study, taken as a whole, reports: Early timepoints after infection were absent, and convalescent patients were few in the study.

Trimming took off 3 bases at V and 5 bases at J, with 14 bases between the two ends. CDR3 length: 14 residues. Germline V gene sequence: CDR1 GTSNPN, CDR2 SVGIG (reference sequence). The source is a human donor who had a prior SARS-CoV-2 infection. The specimen was CD4+ T cells from PBMCs cultured without peptide, collected before COVID-19 vaccination. The chain has TRBV30 and TRBJ1-5, with D possibly TRBD1 on 6 matching bases. The CDR3 loop is CAWSADSYYQPQHF. The CDR3 DNA follows: TGTGCCTGGAGCGCGGACAGCTATTATCAGCCCCAGCATTTT.